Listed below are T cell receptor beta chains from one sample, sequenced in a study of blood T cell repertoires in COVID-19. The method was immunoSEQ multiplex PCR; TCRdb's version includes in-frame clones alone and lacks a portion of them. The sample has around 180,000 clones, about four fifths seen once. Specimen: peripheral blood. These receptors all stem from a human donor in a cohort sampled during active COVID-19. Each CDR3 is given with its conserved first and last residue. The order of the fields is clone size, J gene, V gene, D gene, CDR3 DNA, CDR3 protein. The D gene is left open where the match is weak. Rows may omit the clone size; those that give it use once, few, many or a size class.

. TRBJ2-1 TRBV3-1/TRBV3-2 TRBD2 TGTGCCAGCAGCCTTGCTGGGACTAGCGGATACAATGAGCAGTTCTTC CASSLAGTSGYNEQFF
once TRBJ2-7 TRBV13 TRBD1 TGTGCCAGCAGCTTAGGGGACAGGAGCTACGAGCAGTACTTC CASSLGDRSYEQYF
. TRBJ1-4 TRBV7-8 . TGTGCCAGCAGCCCAGGACACGATAGTTATCATACTAATGAAAAACTGTTTTTT CASSPGHDSYHTNEKLFF
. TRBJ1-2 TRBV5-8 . TGTGCCAGCAGCTGGCTGCAGGGTGATGGCTACACCTTC CASSWLQGDGYTF
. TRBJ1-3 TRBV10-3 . TGTGCCATCAGTGAGCCGAGGGGACACTCTGGAAACACCATATATTTT CAISEPRGHSGNTIYF
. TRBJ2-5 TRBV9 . TGTGCCAGCAGCCTCCCGAGGAACAGGGTCGAAGAGACCCAGTACTTC CASSLPRNRVEETQYF
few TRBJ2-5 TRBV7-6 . TGTGCCAGCAGCTTATTAGGGGCCAGGGAGACCCAGTACTTC CASSLLGARETQYF
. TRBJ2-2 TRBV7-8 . TGTGCCAGCAGCCAGAGGCGCCCGTCCGGGGAGCTGTTTTTT CASSQRRPSGELFF
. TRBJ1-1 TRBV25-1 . TGTGCCAGCAGTCCGATCATGGGGGCGTCTGGCACTGAAGCTTTCTTT CASSPIMGASGTEAFF
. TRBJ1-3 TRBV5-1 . TGCGCCAGCAGCTTGACAGTCTCTGGAAACACCATATATTTT CASSLTVSGNTIYF
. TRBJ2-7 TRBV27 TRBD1 TGTGCCAGCAGTCCGACAGGGGGCTATGAGCAGTACTTC CASSPTGGYEQYF
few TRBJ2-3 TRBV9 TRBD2 TGTGCCAGCAGCGGCGGGGGACTCGATAGCACAGATACGCAGTATTTT CASSGGGLDSTDTQYF
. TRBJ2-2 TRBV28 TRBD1 TGTGCCAGCAGTGCAAGGGACAGGGGGCGAGGCGGGGAGCTGTTTTTT CASSARDRGRGGELFF
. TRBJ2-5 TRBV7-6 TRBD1 TGTGCCAGCAGCTTAATGGCTAACAGGGGGCCCCAAGAGACCCAGTACTTC CASSLMANRGPQETQYF
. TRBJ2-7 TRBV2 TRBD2 TGTGCCAGCAGTGATACTAGGACTAGCGGGGGGAGCTCCTACGAGCAGTACTTC CASSDTRTSGGSSYEQYF
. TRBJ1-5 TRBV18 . TGTGCCAGCTCACCAGGGGCGACTGCTCAGCCCCAGCATTTT CASSPGATAQPQHF
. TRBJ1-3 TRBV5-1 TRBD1 TGCGCCAGCAGCCCGACAGGGGGATATTTAAACACCATATATTTT CASSPTGGYLNTIYF
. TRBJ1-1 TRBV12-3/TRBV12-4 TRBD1 TGTGCCAGCACCTCGGGACAGGGCACTGAAGCTTTCTTT CASTSGQGTEAFF
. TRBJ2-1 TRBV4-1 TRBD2 TGCGCCAGCAGCCTTCAATTAGCGGGGGGGCCCTCCGATGAGCAGTTCTTC CASSLQLAGGPSDEQFF
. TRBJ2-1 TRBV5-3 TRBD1 TGTGCCAGAAGCTGCCGGGACAGGTTCAATGAGCAGTTCTTC CARSCRDRFNEQFF
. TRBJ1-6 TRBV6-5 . TGTGCCAGCAGTCGGAGGGGTATGAGTTCACCCCTCCACTTT CASSRRGMSSPLHF
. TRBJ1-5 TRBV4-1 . TGCGCCAGCAGCCAAGGTTTCGGGGCGGGACTGGGGAGCAATCAGCCCCAGCATTTT CASSQGFGAGLGSNQPQHF
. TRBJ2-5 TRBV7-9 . TGTGCCAGCAGCCCTCGGTACGAAAACCAAGAGACCCAGTACTTC CASSPRYENQETQYF
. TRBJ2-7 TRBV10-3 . TGTGCCATCAGTGAGGACTTTGTTGGGGCAGATCGATACGAGCAGTACTTC CAISEDFVGADRYEQYF
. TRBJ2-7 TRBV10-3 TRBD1 TGTGCCATCAGGGAGGGACAGGGTTCCTACGAGCAGTACTTC CAIREGQGSYEQYF
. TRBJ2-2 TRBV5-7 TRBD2 TGTGCCAGCAGCTTGGAATCTAACCTAGCGGTAGTGGCCACCGGGGAGCTGTTTTTT CASSLESNLAVVATGELFF
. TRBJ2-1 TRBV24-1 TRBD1 TGTGCCACCAGTGAAGGACAGGGGGCCTACAATGAGCAGTTCTTC CATSEGQGAYNEQFF
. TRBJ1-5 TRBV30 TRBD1 TGTGCCTGGAAAGGACAGGGCCATCAGCCCCAGCATTTT CAWKGQGHQPQHF
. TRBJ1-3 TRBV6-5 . TGTGCCAGCAGAAAAGGGGATGGGAGGAACACCATATATTTT CASRKGDGRNTIYF
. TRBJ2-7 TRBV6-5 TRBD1 TGTGCCAGCAGTCGAGGGACAGGGCCTTCCTACGAGCAGTACTTC CASSRGTGPSYEQYF
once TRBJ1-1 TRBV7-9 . TGTGCCAGCAGCCCACCGGTGAACACTGAAGCTTTCTTT CASSPPVNTEAFF
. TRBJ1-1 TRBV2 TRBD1 TGTGCCAGCAGCCGGGACAGCGGTATGAACACTGAAGCTTTCTTT CASSRDSGMNTEAFF
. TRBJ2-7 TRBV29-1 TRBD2 TGCAGCGCGGGTAGCGGGGGCACCTACGAGCAGTACTTC CSAGSGGTYEQYF
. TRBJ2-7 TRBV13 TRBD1 TGTGCCAGCAGCTCGGGACAGGGCTCCTACGAGCAGTACTTC CASSSGQGSYEQYF
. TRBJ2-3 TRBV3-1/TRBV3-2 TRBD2 TGTGCCAGCAGCCGAAGAGGCGGGGGGGCAGGAGATACGCAGTATTTT CASSRRGGGAGDTQYF
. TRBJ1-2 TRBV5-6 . TGTGCCAGCAGCCCTACCCCAGGGGAAGTCTATGGCTACACCTTC CASSPTPGEVYGYTF
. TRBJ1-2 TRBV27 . TGTGCCAGCAGTTTATCGGCCCCCTCCTATGGCTACACCTTC CASSLSAPSYGYTF
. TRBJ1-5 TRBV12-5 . TGTGCTAGTGGTTTCCCCCGAGGGCCCCAGCATTTT CASGFPRGPQHF
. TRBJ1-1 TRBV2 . TGTGCCAGCAGGGACAGCTTAAACACTGAAGCTTTCTTT CASRDSLNTEAFF
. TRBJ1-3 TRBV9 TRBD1 TGTGCCAGCAGCGTAGGGCCAGGGGGGTTTTTCGGAAACACCATATATTTT CASSVGPGGFFGNTIYF
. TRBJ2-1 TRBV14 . TGTGCCAGCAGACGAGCGGAGAATGAGCAGTTCTTC CASRRAENEQFF